Listed below are T cell receptor beta chains from one sample, sequenced in a study of blood T cell repertoires in COVID-19. Data came from immunoSEQ multiplex PCR; TCRdb stores just in-frame clones and leaves some out. The table has approximately 380,000 clones, roughly 85% seen once. The specimen was peripheral blood. These receptors were taken from a woman under 30 with acute or convalescent COVID-19. CDR3s include the opening cysteine and the closing phenylalanine or tryptophan. Fields, in order: clone size, D gene, V gene, J gene, CDR3 protein, CDR3 DNA. A D gene is named only where the DNA matches it firmly. Rows may omit the clone size; those that give it use once, few, many or a size class.

NA,NA,TRBV6-5,TRBJ1-1,CASSYSISGGNTEAFF,TGTGCCAGCAGTTACTCGATTAGCGGGGGGAACACTGAAGCTTTCTTT
NA,NA,TRBV19,TRBJ1-6,CASTQTRQERYNSPLHF,TGTGCCAGTACCCAAACCCGACAGGAGAGGTATAATTCACCCCTCCACTTT
NA,TRBD1,TRBV5-1,TRBJ1-2,CASSLARTGENYGYTF,TGCGCCAGCAGCTTGGCTAGGACAGGGGAAAACTATGGCTACACCTTC
few,TRBD2,TRBV6-5,TRBJ2-1,CASSPFRGEGAVEFF,TGTGCCAGCAGTCCGTTTCGGGGGGAGGGAGCGGTAGAGTTCTTC
NA,TRBD2,TRBV9,TRBJ2-3,CASMRGDGTDTQYF,TGTGCCAGCATGCGGGGGGATGGCACAGATACGCAGTATTTT
NA,TRBD1,TRBV3-1/TRBV3-2,TRBJ2-2,CASSQATGGFGELFF,TGTGCCAGCAGCCAAGCGACAGGGGGCTTCGGGGAGCTGTTTTTT
NA,NA,TRBV28,TRBJ1-2,CASSFSREYGYTF,TGTGCCAGCAGTTTCAGTCGGGAATATGGCTACACCTTC
NA,TRBD1,TRBV19,TRBJ1-5,CASSILTGPLGQPQHF,TGTGCCAGTAGTATCTTGACAGGGCCGTTGGGTCAGCCCCAGCATTTT
NA,TRBD2,TRBV28,TRBJ2-5,CASSSRRAGVLETQYF,TGTGCCAGCAGTTCCCGGAGAGCGGGAGTTCTAGAGACCCAGTACTTC
NA,TRBD1,TRBV3-1/TRBV3-2,TRBJ1-2,CASSRPGTAYGYTF,TGTGCCAGCAGCCGCCCCGGGACAGCTTATGGCTACACCTTC
NA,TRBD1,TRBV5-8,TRBJ1-1,CASSFRQGGMNTEAFF,TGTGCCAGCAGCTTCAGACAGGGGGGTATGAACACTGAAGCTTTCTTT
NA,NA,TRBV5-1,TRBJ2-7,CASSPAGLYEQYF,TGCGCCAGCAGCCCGGCCGGGTTATACGAGCAGTACTTC
NA,NA,TRBV25-1,TRBJ1-1,CASTTDRENTEAFF,TGTGCCAGCACCACGGACAGAGAGAACACTGAAGCTTTCTTT
once,NA,TRBV7-9,TRBJ1-5,CASSTESNQPQHF,TGTGCCAGCAGCACAGAAAGCAATCAGCCCCAGCATTTT
NA,NA,TRBV7-8,TRBJ2-7,CASSSLGANEQYF,TGTGCCAGCAGCAGTTTAGGGGCGAACGAGCAGTACTTC